Detailed here is one T cell receptor (beta chain). Its specificity is unknown. CDR3 length equals 13 residues. Germline V gene data show CDR1 as MNHNY and CDR2 as SVGAGI (reference sequence). This entry is derived from a study of T cells expressing NK-cell markers. As for the study in general: The authors derived TCR beta repertoires from sorted CD3+CD56+NKG2C+, CD3+CD56+NKG2C- and CD3+CD56-NKG2C+ T cells.

Notes on the study in general: Researchers report these clonotypes also headed the CD3+CD56-NKG2C+ fraction in a few donors.

Generation of TCR beta cDNA was performed by 5'RACE template switching incorporating UMIs. From its re-call of the 5' RACE reads, TCRdb lists each CDR3 protein once, without DNA. Its clone listing holds some 500,000 distinct CDR3 sequences. Sample: blood T cells: a sorted CD56 or NKG2C T cell subset, CD4+ or CD8+ T cells, or bulk PBMC T cells (not recorded which). The receptor was derived from a woman aged 45-65 years in good health. This chain links TRBV6-6 with TRBJ2-5; there is no DNA to check the TCRdb D call of TRBD2. The chain's CDR3 is CASSWGVGETQYF.